The sequence of this TCR beta chain was determined in a study of regulatory T cells in long-lasting Graves disease. TCRdb recomputed calls from the reads with MiXCR, one row per CDR3 protein. The data hold over 1,500 distinct CDR3 sequences, with approximately 60% observed a single time. Looked up from germline, CDR1 is KGHDR and CDR2 is SFDVKD. With 4 bases removed from V and 7 bases from J, the gap between germline ends came to 13 bases. The CDR3 consists of 13 residues. A note on this clonotype: Its antigen is unknown.

The TCR library was made from RNA extracted from PBMCs. Broader study findings: Preferential use of TRBV28, TRBJ1-2 and TRBJ2-5 was seen in persistent disease.

This receptor was identified in a human donor with Graves disease. The source material was peripheral blood mononuclear cells (PBMCs), sampled with antithyroid drug treatment, in newly diagnosed or persistent Graves disease (not recorded which). The chain joins TRBV24-1 to TRBJ2-7; no firm D call. Here the CDR3 reads CATSDAEDQEQYF. The CDR3 region has the DNA TGTGCCACCAGTGACGCAGAGGATCAAGAGCAGTACTTC.